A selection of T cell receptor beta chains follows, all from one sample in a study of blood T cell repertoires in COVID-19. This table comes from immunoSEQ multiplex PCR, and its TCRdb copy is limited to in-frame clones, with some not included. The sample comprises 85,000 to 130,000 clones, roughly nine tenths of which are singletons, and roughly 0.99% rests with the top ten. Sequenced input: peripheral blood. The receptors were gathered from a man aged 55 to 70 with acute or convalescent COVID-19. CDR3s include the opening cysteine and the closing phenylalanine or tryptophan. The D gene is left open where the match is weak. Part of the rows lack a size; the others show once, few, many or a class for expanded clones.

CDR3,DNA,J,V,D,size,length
CASSLIVSGAKNIQYF,TGTGCCAGCAGTTTAATCGTTTCCGGAGCCAAAAACATTCAGTACTTC,TRBJ2-4,TRBV28,NA,NA,16
CAWSKWGLVRTYEQYF,TGTGCCTGGAGTAAATGGGGCCTCGTGAGGACCTACGAGCAGTACTTC,TRBJ2-7,TRBV30,NA,NA,16
CASSRPGGGNQPQHF,TGTGCCAGCAGCCGCCCGGGGGGAGGTAATCAGCCCCAGCATTTT,TRBJ1-5,TRBV28,NA,NA,15
CASHRTRLGSSPLHF,TGTGCCAGCCACAGGACACGGCTCGGGAGCTCACCCCTCCACTTT,TRBJ1-6,TRBV6-5,NA,NA,15
CASSPFFSSYNEQFF,TGTGCCAGCAGTCCCTTTTTTTCCTCCTACAATGAGCAGTTCTTC,TRBJ2-1,TRBV28,NA,NA,15
CASSRVSGSGGELFF,TGTGCCAGCAGCAGAGTAAGCGGGAGCGGCGGGGAGCTGTTTTTT,TRBJ2-2,TRBV7-3,TRBD2,NA,15
CAISELRGGNQPQHF,TGTGCCATCAGTGAGCTCAGGGGAGGCAATCAGCCCCAGCATTTT,TRBJ1-5,TRBV10-3,NA,NA,15
CASRPSGTTNEKLFF,TGTGCCAGCAGGCCTTCAGGGACAACTAATGAAAAACTGTTTTTT,TRBJ1-4,TRBV6-5,NA,NA,15
CAISPGEGQNTEAFF,TGTGCCATCAGTCCAGGGGAAGGGCAGAACACTGAAGCTTTCTTT,TRBJ1-1,TRBV10-3,NA,few,15
CASSLVSAGTDTQYF,TGTGCCAGCAGCTTGGTTAGCGCTGGGACAGATACGCAGTATTTT,TRBJ2-3,TRBV5-4,NA,NA,15
CASSLAGSGNTIYF,TGTGCCAGCAGCTTAGCGGGCTCTGGAAACACCATATATTTT,TRBJ1-3,TRBV11-3,NA,NA,14
CSVESGGRNTEAFF,TGCAGCGTTGAGTCTGGGGGCAGAAACACTGAAGCTTTCTTT,TRBJ1-1,TRBV29-1,NA,NA,14
CASSRDRGRTEAFF,TGTGCCAGCAGTAGGGACAGGGGCAGGACTGAAGCTTTCTTT,TRBJ1-1,TRBV27,TRBD1,NA,14
CASSVYRGQGVNYGYTF,TGTGCCAGCAGCGTGTATCGTGGGCAGGGGGTGAACTATGGCTACACCTTC,TRBJ1-2,TRBV7-9,TRBD1,once,17
CASSLAGLNQPQHF,TGTGCCAGCAGTTTAGCAGGGCTCAATCAGCCCCAGCATTTT,TRBJ1-5,TRBV27,NA,NA,14
CAWALTGVYGYTF,TGTGCCTGGGCCTTGACAGGGGTCTATGGCTACACCTTC,TRBJ1-2,TRBV30,TRBD1,NA,13
CASSPTSGSIDEQFF,TGTGCCAGCAGCCCCACTAGCGGGAGTATAGATGAGCAGTTCTTC,TRBJ2-1,TRBV11-2,TRBD2,NA,15
CSGGDRDDGYTF,TGCAGCGGAGGAGACAGGGATGATGGCTACACCTTC,TRBJ1-2,TRBV29-1,TRBD1,NA,12
CASSQGLAGGETQYF,TGTGCCAGCAGCCAAGGACTAGCGGGAGGAGAGACCCAGTACTTC,TRBJ2-5,TRBV3-1/TRBV3-2,TRBD2,NA,15
CSASGSDSPLHF,TGCAGTGCTAGTGGATCGGATTCACCCCTCCACTTT,TRBJ1-6,TRBV20-1,NA,NA,12
CASSQAGGPLYEQYF,TGCGCCAGCAGCCAAGCGGGAGGGCCTTTGTACGAGCAGTACTTC,TRBJ2-7,TRBV4-1,TRBD2,NA,15
CASSPGMGRTDTQYF,TGTGCCAGCAGCCCAGGGATGGGGCGCACAGATACGCAGTATTTT,TRBJ2-3,TRBV9,NA,NA,15
CASSSTPGGLNEKLFF,TGCGCCAGCAGCTCGACCCCAGGGGGATTGAATGAAAAACTGTTTTTT,TRBJ1-4,TRBV5-1,TRBD1,once,16
CASSREPGYNEQFF,TGTGCCTCCTCGCGGGAGCCAGGGTACAATGAGCAGTTCTTC,TRBJ2-1,TRBV30,TRBD2,NA,14
CASSPHRAVNTEAFF,TGTGCCAGCAGCCCTCACAGGGCTGTGAACACTGAAGCTTTCTTT,TRBJ1-1,TRBV28,NA,NA,15
CASSLRQGTDTQYF,TGCGCCAGCAGCTTGCGACAGGGCACAGATACGCAGTATTTT,TRBJ2-3,TRBV5-1,NA,NA,14
CASSYSPWTGRDGYTF,TGTGCCAGCAGTTACTCCCCCTGGACAGGTCGAGATGGCTACACCTTC,TRBJ1-2,TRBV6-5,TRBD1,NA,16
CASSRVPGVQGTEAFF,TGTGCCAGTAGTAGAGTCCCGGGAGTCCAAGGCACTGAAGCTTTCTTT,TRBJ1-1,TRBV19,NA,NA,16
CATKMDRGANTEAFF,TGTGCCACCAAAATGGACAGGGGCGCGAACACTGAAGCTTTCTTT,TRBJ1-1,TRBV15,TRBD1,NA,15
CASSEPTGAGDTQYF,TGTGCCAGCAGTGAACCAACAGGCGCAGGGGATACGCAGTATTTT,TRBJ2-3,TRBV25-1,NA,NA,15
CATVQGLGANVLTF,TGTGCCACCGTTCAGGGGCTGGGGGCCAACGTCCTGACTTTC,TRBJ2-6,TRBV10-3,NA,NA,14
CASRAGGSTYNEQFF,TGTGCCAGCAGGGCAGGGGGGAGCACCTACAATGAGCAGTTCTTC,TRBJ2-1,TRBV6-5,NA,NA,15
CASSLVAGQVGNQPQHF,TGTGCCAGCAGCTTAGTGGCGGGACAGGTCGGCAATCAGCCCCAGCATTTT,TRBJ1-5,TRBV7-8,TRBD1,NA,17
CASSLAGQGAGYTF,TGTGCCAGCAGCTTGGCGGGACAGGGGGCTGGCTACACCTTC,TRBJ1-2,TRBV5-4,TRBD1,NA,14
CASSAKPEMRHQPQHF,TGTGCCAGCAGTGCAAAACCAGAAATGCGGCATCAGCCCCAGCATTTT,TRBJ1-5,TRBV6-1,NA,NA,16
CASSQTSETYEQYF,TGTGCCAGCAGCCAGACTAGCGAGACCTACGAGCAGTACTTC,TRBJ2-7,TRBV27,TRBD2,few,14
CASSKRELASSGDTQYF,TGTGCCAGCAGCAAACGGGAACTAGCGTCTTCTGGGGATACGCAGTATTTT,TRBJ2-3,TRBV11-3,TRBD2,NA,17
CASTKAGTGIQEQYF,TGTGCCAGCACAAAAGCCGGGACAGGGATTCAGGAGCAGTACTTC,TRBJ2-7,TRBV7-2,TRBD1,NA,15
CASSFRGPLNEQFF,TGTGCCAGCAGCTTTAGGGGCCCCTTGAATGAGCAGTTCTTC,TRBJ2-1,TRBV7-3,NA,NA,14
CASSAPGTQSTDTQYF,TGTGCCAGCAGCGCCCCCGGGACTCAGAGCACAGATACGCAGTATTTT,TRBJ2-3,TRBV9,NA,NA,16
CATSDEEGWESFGTGELFF,TGTGCCACCAGTGATGAGGAGGGGTGGGAATCCTTCGGCACCGGGGAGCTGTTTTTT,TRBJ2-2,TRBV24-1,NA,NA,19
CASSRDPPIQPQHF,TGTGCCAGCAGCAGGGATCCCCCAATTCAGCCCCAGCATTTT,TRBJ1-5,TRBV2,NA,few,14
CASSSGGTGWDTEAFF,TGTGCCAGCAGCTCCGGAGGGACAGGGTGGGACACTGAAGCTTTCTTT,TRBJ1-1,TRBV13,TRBD1,NA,16